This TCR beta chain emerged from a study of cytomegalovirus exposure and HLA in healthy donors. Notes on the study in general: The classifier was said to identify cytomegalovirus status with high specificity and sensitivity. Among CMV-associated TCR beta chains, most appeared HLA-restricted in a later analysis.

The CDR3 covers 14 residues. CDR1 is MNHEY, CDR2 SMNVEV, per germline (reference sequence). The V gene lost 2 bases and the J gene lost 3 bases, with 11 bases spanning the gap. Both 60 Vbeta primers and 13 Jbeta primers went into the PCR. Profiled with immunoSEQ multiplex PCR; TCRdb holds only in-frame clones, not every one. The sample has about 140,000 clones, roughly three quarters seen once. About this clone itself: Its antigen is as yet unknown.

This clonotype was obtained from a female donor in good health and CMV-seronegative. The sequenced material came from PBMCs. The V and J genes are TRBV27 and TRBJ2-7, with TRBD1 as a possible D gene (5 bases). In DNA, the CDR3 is TGTGCCAGCAGTTTAAGGGGCGGCCTCTACGAGCAGTACTTC. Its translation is CASSLRGGLYEQYF.